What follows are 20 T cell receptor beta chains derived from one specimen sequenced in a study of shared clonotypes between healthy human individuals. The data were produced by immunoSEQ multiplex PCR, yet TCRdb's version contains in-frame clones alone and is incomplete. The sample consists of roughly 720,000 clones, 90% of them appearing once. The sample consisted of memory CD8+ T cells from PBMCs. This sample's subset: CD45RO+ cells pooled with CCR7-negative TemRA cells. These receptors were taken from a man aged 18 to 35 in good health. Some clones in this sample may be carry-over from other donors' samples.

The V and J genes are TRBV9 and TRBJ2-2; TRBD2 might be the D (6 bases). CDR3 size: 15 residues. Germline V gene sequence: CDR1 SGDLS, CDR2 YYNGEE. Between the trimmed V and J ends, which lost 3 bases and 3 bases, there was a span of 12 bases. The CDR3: CASSGRDFDTGELFF. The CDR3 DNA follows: TGTGCCAGCAGCGGTAGGGACTTCGACACCGGGGAGCTGTTTTTT. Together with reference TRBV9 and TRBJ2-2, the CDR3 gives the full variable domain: DSGVTQTPKHLITATGQRVTLRCSPRSGDLSVYWYQQSLDQGLQFLIQYYNGEERAKGNILERFSAQQFPDLHSELNLSSLELGDSALYFCASSGRDFDTGELFFGEGSRLTVL.

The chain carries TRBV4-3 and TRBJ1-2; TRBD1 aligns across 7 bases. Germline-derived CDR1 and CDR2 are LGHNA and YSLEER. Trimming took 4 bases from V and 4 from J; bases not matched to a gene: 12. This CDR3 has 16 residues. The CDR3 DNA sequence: TGCGCCAGCAGCCCCCAAGCCCAGGGGGGGAGCTATGGCTACACCTTC. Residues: CASSPQAQGGSYGYTF.

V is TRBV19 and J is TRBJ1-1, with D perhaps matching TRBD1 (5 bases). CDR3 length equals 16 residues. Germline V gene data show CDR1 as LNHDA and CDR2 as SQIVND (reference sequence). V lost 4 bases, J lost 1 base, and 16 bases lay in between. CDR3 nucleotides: TGTGCCAGTAGTACAATCGGGGCTTTGTCGAACACTGAAGCTTTCTTT. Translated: CASSTIGALSNTEAFF. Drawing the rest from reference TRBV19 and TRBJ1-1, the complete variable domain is DGGITQSPKYLFRKEGQNVTLSCEQNLNHDAMYWYRQDPGQGLRLIYYSQIVNDFQKGDIAEGYSVSREKKESFPLTVTSAQKNPTAFYLCASSTIGALSNTEAFFGQGTRLTVV.

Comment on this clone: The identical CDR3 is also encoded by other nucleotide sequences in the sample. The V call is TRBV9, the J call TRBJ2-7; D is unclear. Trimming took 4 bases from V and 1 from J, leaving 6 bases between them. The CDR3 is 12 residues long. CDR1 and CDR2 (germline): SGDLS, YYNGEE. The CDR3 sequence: CASSPPSYEQYF. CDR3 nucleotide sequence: TGTGCCAGCAGCCCCCCGTCCTACGAGCAGTACTTC.

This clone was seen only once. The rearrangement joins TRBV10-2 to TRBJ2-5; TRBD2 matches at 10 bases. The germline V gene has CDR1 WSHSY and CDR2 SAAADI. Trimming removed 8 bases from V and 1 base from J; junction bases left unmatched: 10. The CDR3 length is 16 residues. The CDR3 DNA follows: TGCGCCAGCTCCTCAGTGACTAGCGGGCCCCAAGAGACCCAGTACTTC. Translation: CASSSVTSGPQETQYF.

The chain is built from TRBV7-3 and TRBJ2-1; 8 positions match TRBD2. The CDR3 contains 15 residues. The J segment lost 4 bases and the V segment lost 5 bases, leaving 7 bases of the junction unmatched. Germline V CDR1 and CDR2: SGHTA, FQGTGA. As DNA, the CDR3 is TGTGCCAGCAGCGCCATACTAGCGGCGTACAATGAGCAGTTCTTC. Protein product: CASSAILAAYNEQFF.

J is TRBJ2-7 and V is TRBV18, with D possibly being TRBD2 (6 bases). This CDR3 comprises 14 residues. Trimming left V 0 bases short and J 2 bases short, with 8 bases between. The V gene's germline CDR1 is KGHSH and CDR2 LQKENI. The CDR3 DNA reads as TGTGCCAGCTCACCACCTGCGGGAACCTACGAGCAGTACTTC. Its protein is CASSPPAGTYEQYF.

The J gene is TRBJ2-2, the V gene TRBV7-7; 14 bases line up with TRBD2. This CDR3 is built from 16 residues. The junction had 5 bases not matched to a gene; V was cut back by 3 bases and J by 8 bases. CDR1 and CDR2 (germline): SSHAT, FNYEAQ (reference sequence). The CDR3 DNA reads TGTGCCAGCAGCTTCCTGGGACTAGCGGGAGAAGGGGAGCTGTTTTTT. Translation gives CASSFLGLAGEGELFF.

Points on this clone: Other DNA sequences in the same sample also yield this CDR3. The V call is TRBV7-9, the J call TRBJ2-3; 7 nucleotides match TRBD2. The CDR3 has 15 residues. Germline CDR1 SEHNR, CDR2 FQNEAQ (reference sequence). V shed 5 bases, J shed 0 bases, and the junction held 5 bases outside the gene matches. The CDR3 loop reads CASSPAGISTDTQYF. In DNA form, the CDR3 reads TGTGCCAGCAGCCCAGCGGGAATTAGCACAGATACGCAGTATTTT.

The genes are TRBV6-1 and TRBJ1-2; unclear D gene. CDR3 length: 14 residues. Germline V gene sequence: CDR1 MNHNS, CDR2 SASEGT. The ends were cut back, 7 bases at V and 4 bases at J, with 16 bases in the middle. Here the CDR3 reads CASTERTELYGYTF. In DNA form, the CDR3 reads TGTGCCAGCACCGAACGGACGGAACTCTATGGCTACACCTTC.

The CDR3 nucleotides are TGCGCCAGCAGCCCGCTGTTCGGGGACAGGCCCTACGAGCAGTACTTC. Translating it yields CASSPLFGDRPYEQYF. The chain links TRBV5-1 to TRBJ2-7, with 8 bases lining up with TRBD1. With 4 bases clipped from V and 2 bases from J, the junction kept 11 bases outside the gene matches. Germline CDR1 reads SGHRS; CDR2 reads YFSETQ. This CDR3 is built from 16 residues.

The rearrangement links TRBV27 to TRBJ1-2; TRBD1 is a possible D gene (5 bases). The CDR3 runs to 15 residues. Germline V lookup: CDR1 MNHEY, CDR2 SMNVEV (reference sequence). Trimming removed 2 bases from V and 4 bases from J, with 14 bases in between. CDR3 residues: CASSLEGRVSYGYTF. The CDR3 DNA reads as TGTGCCAGCAGTTTAGAAGGCAGGGTCTCCTATGGCTACACCTTC.

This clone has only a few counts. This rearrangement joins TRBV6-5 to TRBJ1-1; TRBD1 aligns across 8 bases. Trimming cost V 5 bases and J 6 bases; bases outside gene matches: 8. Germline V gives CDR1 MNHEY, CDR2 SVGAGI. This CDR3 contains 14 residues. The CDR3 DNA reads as TGTGCCAGCAGTGAACGACAGGGGAGTGCTGAAGCTTTCTTT. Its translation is CASSERQGSAEAFF.

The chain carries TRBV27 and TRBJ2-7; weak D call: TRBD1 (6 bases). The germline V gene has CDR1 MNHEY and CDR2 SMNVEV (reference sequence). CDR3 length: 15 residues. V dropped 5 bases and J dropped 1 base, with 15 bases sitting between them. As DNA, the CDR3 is TGTGCCAGCAGTCCCGGGACAAGGGTATCCTACGAGCAGTACTTC. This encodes CASSPGTRVSYEQYF.

Here the CDR3 DNA reads TGTGCCAGCAGTGTCCCCCTCGAGACTAGCTCCTACAATGAGCAGTTCTTC. This gives the protein CASSVPLETSSYNEQFF. J is TRBJ2-1 and V is TRBV28, with a tentative D call TRBD2 (6 bases). The germline V and J ends were trimmed by 5 bases and 0 bases, with 17 bases remaining between them. The CDR3 is made up of 17 amino acids. Germline V gene data show CDR1 as MDHEN and CDR2 as SYDVKM.

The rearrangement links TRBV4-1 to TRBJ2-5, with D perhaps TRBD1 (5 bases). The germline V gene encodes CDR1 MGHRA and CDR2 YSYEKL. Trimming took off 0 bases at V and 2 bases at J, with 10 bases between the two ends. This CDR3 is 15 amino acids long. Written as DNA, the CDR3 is TGCGCCAGCAGCCAAGATCTGACAGCTCAAGAGACCCAGTACTTC. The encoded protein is CASSQDLTAQETQYF.

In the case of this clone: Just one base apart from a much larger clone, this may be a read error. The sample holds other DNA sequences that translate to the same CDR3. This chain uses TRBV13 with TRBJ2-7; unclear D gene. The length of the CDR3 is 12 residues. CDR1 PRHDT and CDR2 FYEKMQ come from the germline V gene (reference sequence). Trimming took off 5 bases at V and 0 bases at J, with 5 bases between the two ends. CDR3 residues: CASSPSSYEQYF. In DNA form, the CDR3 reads TGTGCCAGCAGCCCGAGCTCCTACGAGCAGTACTTC.

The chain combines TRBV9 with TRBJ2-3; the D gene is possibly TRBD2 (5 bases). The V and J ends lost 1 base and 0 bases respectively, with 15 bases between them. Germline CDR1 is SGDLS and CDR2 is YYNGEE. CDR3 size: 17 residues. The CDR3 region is CASSVPGSGSSTDTQYF. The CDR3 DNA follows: TGTGCCAGCAGCGTACCTGGCAGCGGATCTAGCACAGATACGCAGTATTTT. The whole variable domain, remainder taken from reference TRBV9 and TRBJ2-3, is DSGVTQTPKHLITATGQRVTLRCSPRSGDLSVYWYQQSLDQGLQFLIQYYNGEERAKGNILERFSAQQFPDLHSELNLSSLELGDSALYFCASSVPGSGSSTDTQYFGPGTRLTVL.

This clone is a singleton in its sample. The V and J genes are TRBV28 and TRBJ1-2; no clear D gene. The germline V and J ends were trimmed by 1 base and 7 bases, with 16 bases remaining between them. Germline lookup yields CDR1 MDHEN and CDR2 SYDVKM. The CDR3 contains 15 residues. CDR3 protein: CASSLYGRGHGGYTF. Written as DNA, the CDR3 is TGTGCCAGCAGTTTATACGGCCGCGGGCACGGTGGCTACACCTTC.

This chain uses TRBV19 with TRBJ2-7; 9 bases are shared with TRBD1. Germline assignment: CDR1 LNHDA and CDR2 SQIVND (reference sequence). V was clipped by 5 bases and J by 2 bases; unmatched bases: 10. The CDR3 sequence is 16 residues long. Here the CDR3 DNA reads TGTGCCAGTAGTCCCTTTGACAGGGGGGTCGCCTACGAGCAGTACTTC. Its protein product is CASSPFDRGVAYEQYF.